This TCR beta chain was identified in a study of blood T cell repertoires in COVID-19. About the research overall: The origin of the acute and convalescent COVID-19 samples was the United States, Italy and Spain. The cDNA or gDNA used as material had been derived from T cells, B-cell-depleted T cells, or PBMCs.

One Seattle source followed patients from active infection through their disease course. Per the original data handling: Estimation of nucleated cell counts relied on the amplification of reference gene primers. Generated by immunoSEQ multiplex PCR, the TCRdb table keeps only in-frame clones and is missing some. The V and J calls and the clone size are those of that table, but D and trimming were determined from the DNA. The sample consists of about 140,000 clones, roughly 84% of them appearing once. Trimming removed 3 bases from V and 0 bases from J, with 9 bases in between. This CDR3 has 15 residues. Looked up from germline, CDR1 is ENHRY and CDR2 is SYGVKD.

The chain employs TRBV10-3 and TRBJ1-5; D uncertain. The clonotype originates from a man aged 25 to 40 with COVID-19, enrolled during active disease. The specimen sequenced was peripheral blood. The DNA for the CDR3 is TGTGCCATCAGTGAAGTACTCAATAGCAATCAGCCCCAGCATTTT. It specifies CAISEVLNSNQPQHF.